The table lists the clone carrying this T cell receptor (beta chain) with a count of one. What it binds is not known. Other nucleotide sequences in the sample specify the same CDR3. CD45RO negativity and positive selection for CCR7 defined naive CD8 cells, a population that excluded terminally differentiated effector memory CD45RA+ cells. This specimen belongs to a study of shared clonotypes between healthy human individuals. Background on the study: Aged between 18 and 49, the donors were two women and three men.

Sequencing was performed with immunoSEQ multiplex PCR; in TCRdb, only in-frame clones are kept and a portion is missing. The sample has 1.5 million to 2.5 million clones, over 85% seen once. Study-level findings and limits: Richness estimates generally favored naive over memory subsets. A handful of donors showed sharing of about 5.5% of naive CD4 clonotypes. Rarefaction gave evidence that sorted-subset sequencing remained incomplete despite large depth.

J lost 0 bases, V lost 2 bases, and 1 base had no gene match. The CDR3 has 15 amino acids. CDR1 and CDR2 from the germline V gene are MNHEY and SMNVEV (reference sequence). The sequenced sample consisted of naive CD8+ T cells sorted from blood. This clonotype was sampled from a young man in good health. The chain links TRBV27 to TRBJ2-1; 7 positions match TRBD1. Here the CDR3 DNA reads TGTGCCAGCAGTTTAAGGGACAGCTCCTACAATGAGCAGTTCTTC. This encodes CASSLRDSSYNEQFF.